These 18 T cell receptor beta chains were all obtained from the same sample, sequenced in a study of somatic mutations in cytotoxic T cells in rheumatoid arthritis. Profiling relied on immunoSEQ multiplex PCR, and the TCRdb table lists in-frame clones only, not all of them. In the table there are some 10,000 clones, 90% to 95% of which are singletons. Sequencing input: CD8+ T cells sorted from blood. The receptor set was obtained from a woman aged 18-29 years with rheumatoid arthritis.

The chain employs TRBV9 and TRBJ1-1, with D perhaps matching TRBD1 (5 bases). Germline V CDR1 and CDR2: SGDLS, YYNGEE. V gave up 0 bases and J gave up 2 bases, with 11 bases separating them. CDR3 length equals 15 residues. The CDR3 DNA reads as TGTGCCAGCAGCGTAGGGGGGGGATTCAACACTGAAGCTTTCTTT. It encodes CASSVGGGFNTEAFF.

The rearrangement joins TRBV6-5 to TRBJ2-7; 9 bases agree with TRBD1. Germline V gene sequence: CDR1 MNHEY, CDR2 SVGAGI. The CDR3 consists of 15 residues. With 6 bases clipped from V and 3 bases from J, the junction kept 9 bases outside the gene matches. This chain's CDR3 is CASSKGRDRVYEQYF. The CDR3, as DNA: TGTGCCAGCAGCAAAGGACGGGACAGGGTCTACGAGCAGTACTTC.

This clone was recorded only once. J is TRBJ1-2 and V is TRBV4-1; 8 positions match TRBD1. Per the germline V gene, CDR1 is MGHRA and CDR2 is YSYEKL. J was trimmed by 5 bases and V by 0 bases; bases with no gene match: 8. The CDR3 is made up of 16 amino acids. The CDR3 region has the DNA TGCGCCAGCAGCCAAGAAAGGGAACAGGGGGTATATGGCTACACCTTC. Encoded protein: CASSQEREQGVYGYTF.

Here the CDR3 reads CASSLGGGTGPYNEQFF. CDR3 coding DNA: TGTGCCAGCAGCTTGGGGGGGGGCACAGGACCCTACAATGAGCAGTTCTTC. This rearrangement joins TRBV7-9 to TRBJ2-1, with TRBD2 as a possible D gene (7 bases). The CDR3 runs to 17 residues. Per germline, CDR1 SEHNR and CDR2 FQNEAQ (reference sequence). Trimming shortened V by 3 bases and J by 2 bases, and 17 bases separated the two germline ends.

This rearrangement joins TRBV4-3 to TRBJ1-1, with D possibly being TRBD1 (5 bases). The ends were cut back, 0 bases at V and 7 bases at J, with 15 bases in the middle. The CDR3 extends over 15 amino acids. Germline CDR1 reads LGHNA; CDR2 reads YSLEER. DNA of the CDR3: TGCGCCAGCAGCCAAGATCCTGACGGACATCTTGAAGCTTTCTTT. Residues: CASSQDPDGHLEAFF.

In regard to this clone: One junction end disagrees with the germline gene, perhaps due to a read error. The genes are TRBV27 and TRBJ2-7; weak D call: TRBD1 (6 bases). The CDR3 runs 16 residues. Germline loops: CDR1 MNHEY, CDR2 SMNVEV (reference sequence). The CDR3 loop reads CASGLSTGVVTYEQYF. In DNA form, the CDR3 reads TGTGCCAGCGGTTTATCGACAGGCGTAGTGACCTACGAGCAGTACTTC.

The J gene is TRBJ2-1, the V gene TRBV7-3, with 9 bases that match TRBD2. Germline assignment: CDR1 SGHTA and CDR2 FQGTGA. V was pared by 4 bases and J by 7 bases, with 17 bases of the junction left unmatched. This CDR3 is built from 18 residues. This CDR3 reads CASSSPGPTSGGWNEQFF. The CDR3 DNA reads TGTGCCAGCAGCTCGCCTGGTCCGACTAGCGGAGGGTGGAATGAGCAGTTCTTC.

The chain carries TRBV5-1 and TRBJ2-1; TRBD1 matches at 10 bases. The CDR3 has 14 residues. V was clipped by 4 bases and J by 7 bases; unmatched bases: 5. Looked up from germline, CDR1 is SGHRS and CDR2 is YFSETQ. In DNA form, the CDR3 reads TGCGCCAGCAGCGGAACGGACAGGGGGAATGAGCAGTTCTTC. This gives the protein CASSGTDRGNEQFF.

This chain uses TRBV7-3 with TRBJ1-5; no firm D call. This CDR3 comprises 15 residues. The V end was cut by 0 bases, the J end by 0 bases, with 6 bases between. Germline V lookup: CDR1 SGHTA, CDR2 FQGTGA. CDR3 sequence (DNA): TGTGCCAGCAGCTTAACAGGCGGTAGCAATCAGCCCCAGCATTTT. Translating it yields CASSLTGGSNQPQHF.

This sequence joins TRBV4-2 and TRBJ1-2; 7 bases are shared with TRBD1. The CDR3 runs 15 residues. From germline, CDR1 is LGHNA and CDR2 YNFKEQ. With 0 bases clipped from V and 6 bases from J, the junction kept 7 bases outside the gene matches. CDR3 loop: CASSQDRGTADGYTF. DNA for the CDR3: TGTGCCAGCAGCCAAGATCGCGGGACAGCCGATGGCTACACCTTC.

The chain is built from TRBV6-6 and TRBJ2-1; D not certain. Trimming removed 0 bases at V and 10 bases at J, with 7 bases between. The V gene's germline CDR1 is MNHNY and CDR2 SVGAGI (reference sequence). The CDR3 consists of 12 residues. The CDR3 DNA reads as TGTGCCAGCAGTTACTCACCAGAAGAGCAGTTCTTC. Amino acids: CASSYSPEEQFF.

V is TRBV6-5 and J is TRBJ2-7, with a tentative D call TRBD2 (6 bases). The CDR3 is 15 residues long. CDR1 and CDR2 from the germline V gene are MNHEY and SVGAGI. Trimming stripped 4 bases from V and 1 base from J, with 14 bases between. CDR3 bases: TGTGCCAGCAGTTTGGGACTTTCAGTATCCTACGAGCAGTACTTC. This codes for CASSLGLSVSYEQYF.

This clone was seen only once. The CDR3 here is CASSEGPDYEQYF. For the CDR3, the DNA is TGTGCCAGCAGTGAGGGGCCTGACTACGAGCAGTACTTC. The chain employs TRBV6-4 and TRBJ2-7, with D possibly being TRBD1 (5 bases). V was clipped by 3 bases and J by 3 bases, with 9 bases between them. CDR1 is MRHNA and CDR2 is SNTAGT in the germline V gene. The CDR3 length is 13 residues.

V gene TRBV5-6 combines with J gene TRBJ2-7, with 10 bases aligning to TRBD1. J gave up 4 bases and V 0 bases, and 4 bases lay outside the gene matches. The CDR3 spans 15 residues. Germline V gene sequence: CDR1 SGHDT, CDR2 YYEEEE. Here the CDR3 DNA reads TGTGCCAGCAGCTTGGAGTGGACAGGGGGATACGAGCAGTACTTC. This encodes CASSLEWTGGYEQYF.

The rearrangement uses TRBV5-8 and TRBJ2-2; 9 bases fit TRBD1. V lost 4 bases and J lost 5; bases outside the gene matches: 15. CDR1 and CDR2 (germline): SGHTS, YDEGEE. CDR3 length: 18 residues. This chain's CDR3 is CASSPDYIGTGRTGELFF. The DNA of the CDR3 is TGTGCCAGCAGCCCTGACTATATCGGGACAGGGAGAACCGGGGAGCTGTTTTTT.

This sequence joins TRBV4-3 and TRBJ2-1, with D perhaps matching TRBD2 (7 bases). This CDR3 is built from 15 residues. Germline V CDR1 and CDR2: LGHNA, YSLEER. The V and J ends lost 5 bases and 5 bases respectively, with 16 bases between them. The CDR3 DNA is TGCGCCAGCAGCACGGGCGGGGGCGTGGACAATGAGCAGTTCTTC. Amino acid sequence: CASSTGGGVDNEQFF.

The V and J genes are TRBV27 and TRBJ2-2; D gene uncertain. Germline V CDR1 and CDR2: MNHEY, SMNVEV (reference sequence). Trimming stripped 0 bases from V and 6 bases from J, with 5 bases between. This CDR3 contains 13 residues. The CDR3 protein is CASSLSFSGELFF. In DNA form, the CDR3 reads TGTGCCAGCAGTTTATCGTTCTCCGGGGAGCTGTTTTTT.

This rearrangement joins TRBV27 to TRBJ2-7; 8 bases align to TRBD1. In germline, CDR1 is MNHEY, CDR2 SMNVEV (reference sequence). V was pared by 4 bases and J by 4 bases, with 12 bases of the junction left unmatched. The CDR3 runs to 16 residues. Written as DNA, the CDR3 is TGTGCCAGCAGTTACTCTCAGGGGGCCCAGACGTACGAGCAGTACTTC. Translated: CASSYSQGAQTYEQYF.